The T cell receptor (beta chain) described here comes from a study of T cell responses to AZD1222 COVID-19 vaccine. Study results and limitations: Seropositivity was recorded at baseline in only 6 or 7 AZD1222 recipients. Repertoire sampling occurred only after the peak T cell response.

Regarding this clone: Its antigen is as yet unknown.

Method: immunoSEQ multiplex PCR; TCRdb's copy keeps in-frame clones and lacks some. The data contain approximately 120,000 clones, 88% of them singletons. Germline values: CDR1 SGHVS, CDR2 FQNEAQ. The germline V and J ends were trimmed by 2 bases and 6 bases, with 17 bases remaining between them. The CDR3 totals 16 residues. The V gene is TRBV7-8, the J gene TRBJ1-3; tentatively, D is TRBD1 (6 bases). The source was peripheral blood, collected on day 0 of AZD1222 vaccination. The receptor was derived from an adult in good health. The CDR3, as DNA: TGTGCCAGCAGCTTAAGGGCAGGGGACACCCTAAACACCATATATTTT. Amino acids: CASSLRAGDTLNTIYF.